This is a list of T cell receptor beta chains from one sample in a study of OX40 agonist ivuxolimab in advanced cancers. Repertoires were generated with immunoSEQ multiplex PCR, while TCRdb's copy carries only in-frame clones and drops some. The data contain more than 55,000 clones, around 87% of them singletons. The material was CD4+ or CD8+ T cells sorted from blood, obtained in a trial of the OX40 agonist ivuxolimab. These receptors all stem from an adult with an advanced solid tumor such as melanoma, head and neck, liver or kidney cancer. CDR3s include the opening cysteine and the closing phenylalanine or tryptophan. Fields, in order: CDR3 length, D gene, V gene, clone size, J gene, CDR3 protein, CDR3 DNA. A D gene is named only where the DNA matches it firmly. The size entry is marked missing in some rows and otherwise reads once, few, many or a size class.

19	TRBD2	TRBV18	.	TRBJ2-1	CASSSGRLATLSSYNEQFF	TGTGCCAGCTCCTCCGGGAGGCTAGCTACCCTGAGCTCCTACAATGAGCAGTTCTTC
15	.	TRBV6-5	few	TRBJ1-6	CASSYGEMVNSPLHF	TGTGCCAGCAGTTACGGGGAAATGGTGAACTCACCCCTCCACTTT
15	.	TRBV6-5	once	TRBJ2-1	CASSYLAGSYNEQFF	TGTGCCAGCAGTTACTTGGCAGGCTCCTACAATGAGCAGTTCTTC
11	.	TRBV7-9	.	TRBJ1-2	CASGEQYGYTF	TGTGCCAGCGGGGAGCAGTATGGCTACACCTTC
15	.	TRBV14	.	TRBJ2-3	CASSHGGASTDTQYF	TGTGCCAGCAGCCACGGGGGCGCAAGCACAGATACGCAGTATTTT
11	.	TRBV2	once	TRBJ2-5	CASTSVETQYF	TGTGCCAGCACCTCTGTGGAGACCCAGTACTTC
11	.	TRBV7-8	.	TRBJ1-1	CASREGTEAFF	TGTGCCAGCAGAGAGGGCACTGAAGCTTTCTTT
13	.	TRBV19	.	TRBJ2-2	CASSIPNTGELFF	TGTGCCAGTAGTATACCGAACACCGGGGAGCTGTTTTTT
16	TRBD1	TRBV7-7	.	TRBJ2-7	CASSTKSGTVDYEQYF	TGTGCTAGCAGCACAAAGTCCGGGACAGTAGATTACGAGCAGTACTTC
12	.	TRBV28	.	TRBJ1-2	CASFAPGYGYTF	TGTGCCAGCTTTGCCCCGGGTTATGGCTACACCTTC
15	.	TRBV19	.	TRBJ1-5	CASSAQGNSNQPQHF	TGTGCCAGTAGTGCACAGGGTAATAGCAATCAGCCCCAGCATTTT
11	TRBD1	TRBV7-2	.	TRBJ1-2	CASSSDRVNTF	TGTGCCAGCAGCTCAGACAGGGTGAATACCTTC
14	.	TRBV6-5	once	TRBJ2-2	CASGGDSDPGELFF	TGTGCCAGCGGAGGGGACAGCGATCCCGGGGAGCTGTTTTTT
17	.	TRBV28	.	TRBJ1-6	CASSQTVLSSYNSPLHF	TGTGCCAGCAGCCAGACAGTTTTAAGCTCCTATAATTCACCCCTCCACTTT
15	TRBD2	TRBV19	.	TRBJ2-2	CASSISGVTTGELFF	TGTGCCAGTAGTATAAGCGGGGTCACGACAGGGGAGCTGTTTTTT
13	.	TRBV11-2	once	TRBJ1-2	CASSSGGEGGYTF	TGTGCCAGCAGCTCAGGAGGGGAAGGTGGCTACACCTTC
16	.	TRBV12-5	once	TRBJ2-3	CASGRPLGVVTDTQYF	TGTGCTAGTGGTCGCCCGTTGGGTGTAGTCACAGATACGCAGTATTTT
10	.	TRBV28	.	TRBJ1-2	CASGLYGYTF	TGTGCCAGCGGGTTATATGGCTACACCTTC
16	TRBD1	TRBV9	.	TRBJ2-1	CASSVGVTGAGDEQFF	TGTGCCAGCAGCGTGGGGGTGACAGGGGCGGGCGATGAGCAGTTCTTC
13	.	TRBV10-3	.	TRBJ1-1	CAISNREKAEAFF	TGTGCCATCAGCAACAGGGAAAAAGCTGAAGCTTTCTTT
15	TRBD1	TRBV7-2	.	TRBJ1-3	CASSFNRGLGNTIYF	TGTGCCAGCAGTTTTAACAGGGGGCTGGGAAACACCATATATTTT
16	.	TRBV5-1	.	TRBJ1-3	CASSSYSGLSGNTIYF	TGCGCCAGCAGCTCCTATTCGGGGCTCTCAGGAAACACCATATATTTT
14	.	TRBV25-1	.	TRBJ2-3	CASSDWGRGDTQYF	TGTGCCAGCAGTGATTGGGGAAGAGGAGATACGCAGTATTTT
15	.	TRBV5-4	.	TRBJ2-3	CASSSPQKTGDTQYF	TGTGCCAGCAGCTCCCCACAAAAGACAGGAGATACGCAGTATTTT
14	TRBD1	TRBV27	.	TRBJ1-2	CASSSGQGDYGYTF	TGTGCCAGCAGTTCCGGACAGGGTGACTATGGCTACACCTTC
14	TRBD1	TRBV2	.	TRBJ2-7	CASSFTGALYEQYF	TGTGCCAGCAGTTTTACAGGGGCGCTCTACGAGCAGTACTTC
11	.	TRBV20-1	.	TRBJ1-1	CSARQNTEAFF	TGCAGTGCTAGACAGAACACTGAAGCTTTCTTT
14	.	TRBV7-9	few	TRBJ1-1	CASSLEGQNTEAFF	TGTGCCAGCAGCTTAGAGGGGCAGAACACTGAAGCTTTCTTT
14	.	TRBV7-8	.	TRBJ1-5	CASAIGGLNQPQHF	TGTGCCAGCGCCATAGGGGGGCTCAATCAGCCCCAGCATTTT
15	TRBD1	TRBV9	once	TRBJ1-1	CASSPGTGGGLRAFF	TGTGCCAGCAGCCCAGGGACAGGGGGTGGGTTGCGAGCTTTCTTT
13	.	TRBV7-9	.	TRBJ2-1	CASTNIGVNEQFF	TGTGCCAGCACCAACATAGGGGTCAATGAGCAGTTCTTC
13	.	TRBV6-1	.	TRBJ2-7	CASVGTPTYEQYF	TGTGCCAGCGTCGGGACTCCAACCTACGAGCAGTACTTC
13	.	TRBV6-5	once	TRBJ1-5	CASSSGSNQPQHF	TGTGCCAGCAGTTCAGGGAGCAATCAGCCCCAGCATTTT
13	.	TRBV10-3	.	TRBJ1-5	CAISGGGGEPQHF	TGTGCCATCAGTGGTGGGGGCGGGGAGCCCCAGCATTTT
13	TRBD1	TRBV5-1	.	TRBJ2-5	CASSSNRGQTQYF	TGCGCCAGCAGCTCTAACAGGGGCCAGACCCAGTACTTC